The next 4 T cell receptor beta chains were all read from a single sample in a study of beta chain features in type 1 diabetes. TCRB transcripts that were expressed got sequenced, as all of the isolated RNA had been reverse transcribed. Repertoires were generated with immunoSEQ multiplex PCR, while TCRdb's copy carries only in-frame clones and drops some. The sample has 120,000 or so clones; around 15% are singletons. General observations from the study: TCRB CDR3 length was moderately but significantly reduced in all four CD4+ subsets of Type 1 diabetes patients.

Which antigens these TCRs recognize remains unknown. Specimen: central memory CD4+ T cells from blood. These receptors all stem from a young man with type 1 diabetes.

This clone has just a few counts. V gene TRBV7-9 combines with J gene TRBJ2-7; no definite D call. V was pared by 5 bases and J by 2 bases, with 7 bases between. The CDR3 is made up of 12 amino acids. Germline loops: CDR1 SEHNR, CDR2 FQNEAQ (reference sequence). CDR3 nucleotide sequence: TGTGCCAGCAGCCCAATTACCTACGAGCAGTACTTC. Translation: CASSPITYEQYF.

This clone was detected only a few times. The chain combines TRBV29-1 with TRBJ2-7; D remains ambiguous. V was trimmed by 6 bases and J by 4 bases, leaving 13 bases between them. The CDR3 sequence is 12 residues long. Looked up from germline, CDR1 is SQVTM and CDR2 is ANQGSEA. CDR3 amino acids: CSVNGDGYEQYF. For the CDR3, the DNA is TGCAGCGTAAACGGAGATGGATACGAGCAGTACTTC.

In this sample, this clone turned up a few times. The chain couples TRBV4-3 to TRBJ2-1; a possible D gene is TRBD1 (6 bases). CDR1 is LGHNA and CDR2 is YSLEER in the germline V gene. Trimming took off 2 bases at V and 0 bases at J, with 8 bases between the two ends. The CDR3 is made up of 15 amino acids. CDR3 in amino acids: CASSQYRDSYNEQFF. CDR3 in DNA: TGCGCCAGCAGCCAATACAGGGACTCCTACAATGAGCAGTTCTTC.

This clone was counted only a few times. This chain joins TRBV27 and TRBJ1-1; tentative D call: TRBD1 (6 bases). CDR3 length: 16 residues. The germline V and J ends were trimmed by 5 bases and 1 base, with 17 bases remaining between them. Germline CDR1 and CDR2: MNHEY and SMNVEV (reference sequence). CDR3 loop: CASSHTPQTGNTEAFF. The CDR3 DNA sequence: TGTGCCAGCAGTCACACCCCTCAGACAGGGAACACTGAAGCTTTCTTT.